In this sample, the clone carrying this T cell receptor (beta chain) turned up many times. The read halts 3 residues ahead of the CDR3 end, with the missing end drawn from the germline J gene. Data came from immunoSEQ multiplex PCR; TCRdb stores just in-frame clones and leaves some out. The repertoire consists of roughly 60,000 clones, none detected only once. This record belongs to a study of T cell clonality in common variable immunodeficiency. V lost 0 bases and J lost 6; bases outside the gene matches: 5. Germline assignment: CDR1 SGHVS and CDR2 FNYEAQ. This CDR3 is built from 14 residues. The sequence came from a person aged 18 to 75 in good health. The rearrangement links TRBV7-6 to TRBJ2-7, with 7 bases identical to TRBD1. The sample comprised peripheral blood mononuclear cells. CDR3 DNA (partial): TGTGCCAGCAGCTTAGCCCGGACAGGTCGCGAG. Residues: CASSLARTGRE. The full CDR3 reads CASSLARTGREQYF. The variable domain in full, completed from reference TRBV7-6 and TRBJ2-7, reads GAGVSQSPRYKVTKRGQDVALRCDPISGHVSLYWYRQALGQGPEFLTYFNYEAQQDKSGLPNDRFSAERPEGSISTLTIQRTEQRDSAMYRCASSLARTGREQYFGPGTRLTVT.